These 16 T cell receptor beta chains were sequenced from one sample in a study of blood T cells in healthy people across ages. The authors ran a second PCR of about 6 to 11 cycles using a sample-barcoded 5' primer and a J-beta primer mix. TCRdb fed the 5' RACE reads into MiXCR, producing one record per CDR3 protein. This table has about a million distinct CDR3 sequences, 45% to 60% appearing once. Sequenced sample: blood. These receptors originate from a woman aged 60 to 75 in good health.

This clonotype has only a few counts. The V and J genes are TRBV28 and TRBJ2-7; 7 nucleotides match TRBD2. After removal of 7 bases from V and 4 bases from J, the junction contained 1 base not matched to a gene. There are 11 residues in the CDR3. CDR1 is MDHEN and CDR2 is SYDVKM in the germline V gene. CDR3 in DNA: TGTGCCAGCACTAGCGGATACGAGCAGTACTTC. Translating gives CASTSGYEQYF.

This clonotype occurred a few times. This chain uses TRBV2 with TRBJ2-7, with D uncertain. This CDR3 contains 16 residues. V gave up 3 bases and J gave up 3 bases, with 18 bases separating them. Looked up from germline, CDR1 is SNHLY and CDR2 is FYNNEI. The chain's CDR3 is CASSDSVSEPVYEQYF. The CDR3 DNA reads TGTGCCAGCAGTGACTCCGTGAGTGAACCCGTCTACGAGCAGTACTTC.

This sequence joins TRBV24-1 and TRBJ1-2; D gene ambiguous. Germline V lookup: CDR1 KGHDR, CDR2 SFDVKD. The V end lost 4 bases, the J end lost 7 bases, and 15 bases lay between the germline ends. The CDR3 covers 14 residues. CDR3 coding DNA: TGTGCCACCAGTGAGAACGGGATTTCCAGTGGCTACACCTTC. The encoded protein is CATSENGISSGYTF.

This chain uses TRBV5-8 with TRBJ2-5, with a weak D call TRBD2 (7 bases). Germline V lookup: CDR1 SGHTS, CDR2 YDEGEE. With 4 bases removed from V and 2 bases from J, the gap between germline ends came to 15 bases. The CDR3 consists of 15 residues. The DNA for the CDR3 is TGTGCCAGCAGCCTCGGAGGGGGGGGTCAAGAGACCCAGTACTTC. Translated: CASSLGGGGQETQYF.

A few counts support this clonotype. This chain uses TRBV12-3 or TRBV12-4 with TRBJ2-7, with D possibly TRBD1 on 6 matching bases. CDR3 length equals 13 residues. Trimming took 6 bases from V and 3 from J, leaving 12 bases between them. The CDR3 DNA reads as TGTGCCAGCAGCCGGGACAACGTCTACGAGCAGTACTTC. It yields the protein CASSRDNVYEQYF.

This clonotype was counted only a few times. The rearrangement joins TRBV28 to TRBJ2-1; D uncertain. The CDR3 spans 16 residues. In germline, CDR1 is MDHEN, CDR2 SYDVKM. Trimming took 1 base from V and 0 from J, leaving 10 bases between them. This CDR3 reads CASSLSLISSYNEQFF. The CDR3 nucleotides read TGTGCCAGCAGTTTATCTTTAATAAGCTCCTACAATGAGCAGTTCTTC.

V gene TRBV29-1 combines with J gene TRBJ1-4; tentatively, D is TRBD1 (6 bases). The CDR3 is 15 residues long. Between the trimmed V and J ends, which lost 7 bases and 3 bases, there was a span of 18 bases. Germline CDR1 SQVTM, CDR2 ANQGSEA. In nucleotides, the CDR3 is TGCAGCGCCCAGGCTCGGGGGCAGCCTAATGAAAAACTGTTTTTT. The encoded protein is CSAQARGQPNEKLFF.

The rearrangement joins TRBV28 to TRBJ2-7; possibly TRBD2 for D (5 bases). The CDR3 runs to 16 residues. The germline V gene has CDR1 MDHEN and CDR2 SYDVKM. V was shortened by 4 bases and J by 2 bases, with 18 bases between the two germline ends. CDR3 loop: CASSSPGSGPPYEQYF. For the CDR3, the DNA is TGTGCCAGCAGTTCTCCGGGAAGCGGCCCCCCCTACGAGCAGTACTTC.

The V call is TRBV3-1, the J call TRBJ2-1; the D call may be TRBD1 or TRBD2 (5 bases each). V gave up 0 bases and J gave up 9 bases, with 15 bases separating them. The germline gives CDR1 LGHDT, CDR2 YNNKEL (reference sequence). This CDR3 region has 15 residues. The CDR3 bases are TGTGCCAGCAGCCAAGATAGTCGGGATGGGGGTGAGCAGTTCTTC. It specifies CASSQDSRDGGEQFF.

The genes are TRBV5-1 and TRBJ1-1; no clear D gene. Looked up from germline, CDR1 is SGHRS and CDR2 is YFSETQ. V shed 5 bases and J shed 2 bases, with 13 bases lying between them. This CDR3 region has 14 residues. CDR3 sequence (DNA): TGCGCCAGCAGGCAAGACTACAGTAACACTGAAGCTTTCTTT. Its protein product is CASRQDYSNTEAFF.

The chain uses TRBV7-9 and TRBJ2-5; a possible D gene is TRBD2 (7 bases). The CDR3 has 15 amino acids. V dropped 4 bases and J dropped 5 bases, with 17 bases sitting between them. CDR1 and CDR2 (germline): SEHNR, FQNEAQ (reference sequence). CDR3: CASSSGGVAQETQYF. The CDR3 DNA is TGTGCCAGCAGCTCGGGGGGCGTAGCCCAGGAGACCCAGTACTTC.

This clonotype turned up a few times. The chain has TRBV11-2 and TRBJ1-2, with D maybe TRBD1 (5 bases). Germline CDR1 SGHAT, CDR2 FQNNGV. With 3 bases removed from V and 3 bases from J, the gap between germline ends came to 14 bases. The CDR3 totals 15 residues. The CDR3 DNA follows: TGTGCCAGCAGCTTCTTGCAGGGATACGACTATGGCTACACCTTC. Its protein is CASSFLQGYDYGYTF. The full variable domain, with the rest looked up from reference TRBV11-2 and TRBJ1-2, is EAGVAQSPRYKIIEKRQSVAFWCNPISGHATLYWYQQILGQGPKLLIQFQNNGVVDDSQLPKDRFSAERLKGVDSTLKIQPAKLEDSAVYLCASSFLQGYDYGYTFGSGTRLTVV.

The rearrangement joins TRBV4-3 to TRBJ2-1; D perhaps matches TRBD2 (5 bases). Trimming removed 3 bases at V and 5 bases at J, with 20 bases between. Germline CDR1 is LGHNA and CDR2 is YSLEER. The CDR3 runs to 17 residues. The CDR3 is CASSQSPAAVGDNEQFF. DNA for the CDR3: TGCGCCAGCAGCCAGTCTCCCGCCGCAGTCGGGGACAATGAGCAGTTCTTC.

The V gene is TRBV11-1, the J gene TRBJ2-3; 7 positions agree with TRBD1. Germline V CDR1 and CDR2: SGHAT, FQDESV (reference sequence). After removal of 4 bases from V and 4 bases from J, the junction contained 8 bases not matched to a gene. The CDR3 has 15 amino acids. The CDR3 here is CASSSQQGGADTQYF. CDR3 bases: TGTGCCAGCAGCTCACAACAAGGGGGCGCAGATACGCAGTATTTT.

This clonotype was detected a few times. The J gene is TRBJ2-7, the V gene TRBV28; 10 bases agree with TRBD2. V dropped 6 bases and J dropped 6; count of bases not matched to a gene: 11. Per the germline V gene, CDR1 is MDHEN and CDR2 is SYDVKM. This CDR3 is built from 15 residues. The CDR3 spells CASSPTGTSAREQYF. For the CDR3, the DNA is TGTGCCAGCAGCCCGACCGGGACTAGCGCCCGCGAGCAGTACTTC.

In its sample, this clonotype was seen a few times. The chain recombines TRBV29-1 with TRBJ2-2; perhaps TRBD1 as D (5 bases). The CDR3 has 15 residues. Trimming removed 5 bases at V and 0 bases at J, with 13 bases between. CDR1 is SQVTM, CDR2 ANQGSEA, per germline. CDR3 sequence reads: CSVRRQTANTGELFF. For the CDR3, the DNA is TGCAGCGTTCGAAGACAGACCGCGAACACCGGGGAGCTGTTTTTT.